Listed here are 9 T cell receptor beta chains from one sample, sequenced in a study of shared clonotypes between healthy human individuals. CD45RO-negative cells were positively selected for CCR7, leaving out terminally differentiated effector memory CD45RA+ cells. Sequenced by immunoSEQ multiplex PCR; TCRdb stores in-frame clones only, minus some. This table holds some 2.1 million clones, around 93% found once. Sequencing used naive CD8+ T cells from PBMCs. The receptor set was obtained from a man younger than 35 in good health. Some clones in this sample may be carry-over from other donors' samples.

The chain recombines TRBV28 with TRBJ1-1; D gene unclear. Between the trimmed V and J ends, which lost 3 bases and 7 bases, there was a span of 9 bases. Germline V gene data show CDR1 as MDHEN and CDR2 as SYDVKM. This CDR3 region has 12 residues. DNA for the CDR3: TGTGCCAGCAGTTTGGAGCAGAGTGAAGCTTTCTTT. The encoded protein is CASSLEQSEAFF.

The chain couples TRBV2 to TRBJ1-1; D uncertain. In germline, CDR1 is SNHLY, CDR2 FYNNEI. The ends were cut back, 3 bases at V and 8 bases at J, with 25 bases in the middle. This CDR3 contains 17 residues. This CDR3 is CASSDGGVDLVRFEAFF. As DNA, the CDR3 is TGTGCCAGCAGTGATGGTGGGGTTGACTTGGTCCGGTTCGAAGCTTTCTTT.

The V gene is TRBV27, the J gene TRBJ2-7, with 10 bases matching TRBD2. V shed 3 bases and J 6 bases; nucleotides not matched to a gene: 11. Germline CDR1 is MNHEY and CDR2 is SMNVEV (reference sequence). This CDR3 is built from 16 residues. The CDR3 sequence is CASSLHGTSARSEQYF. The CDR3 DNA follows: TGTGCCAGCAGTTTGCACGGGACTAGCGCGAGGAGCGAGCAGTACTTC.

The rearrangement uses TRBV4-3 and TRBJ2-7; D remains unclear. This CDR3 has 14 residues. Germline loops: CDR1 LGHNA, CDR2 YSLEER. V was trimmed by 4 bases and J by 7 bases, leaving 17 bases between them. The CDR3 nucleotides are TGCGCCAGCAGCCCCCGGGCCCAGGATAGGGAGCAGTACTTC. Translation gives CASSPRAQDREQYF.

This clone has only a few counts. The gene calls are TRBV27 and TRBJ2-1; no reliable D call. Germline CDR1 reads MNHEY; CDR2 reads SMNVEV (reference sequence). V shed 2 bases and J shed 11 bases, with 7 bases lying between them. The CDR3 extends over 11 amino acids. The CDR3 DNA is TGTGCCAGCAGTTTAGGGATTAAGCAGTTCTTC. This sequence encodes CASSLGIKQFF.

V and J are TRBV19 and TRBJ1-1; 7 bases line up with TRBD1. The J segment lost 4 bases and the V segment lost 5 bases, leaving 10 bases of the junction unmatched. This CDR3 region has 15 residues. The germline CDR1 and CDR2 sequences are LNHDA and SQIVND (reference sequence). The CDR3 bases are TGTGCCAGTAGTGCCACGGACAGGTTCGGCACTGAAGCTTTCTTT. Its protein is CASSATDRFGTEAFF. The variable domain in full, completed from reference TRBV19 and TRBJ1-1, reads DGGITQSPKYLFRKEGQNVTLSCEQNLNHDAMYWYRQDPGQGLRLIYYSQIVNDFQKGDIAEGYSVSREKKESFPLTVTSAQKNPTAFYLCASSATDRFGTEAFFGQGTRLTVV.

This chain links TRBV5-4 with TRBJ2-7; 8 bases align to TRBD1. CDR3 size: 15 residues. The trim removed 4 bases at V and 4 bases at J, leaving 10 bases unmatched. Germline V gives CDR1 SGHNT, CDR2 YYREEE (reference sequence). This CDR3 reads CASSSRTGHAYEQYF. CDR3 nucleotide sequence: TGTGCCAGCAGCAGCCGGACAGGGCACGCGTACGAGCAGTACTTC.

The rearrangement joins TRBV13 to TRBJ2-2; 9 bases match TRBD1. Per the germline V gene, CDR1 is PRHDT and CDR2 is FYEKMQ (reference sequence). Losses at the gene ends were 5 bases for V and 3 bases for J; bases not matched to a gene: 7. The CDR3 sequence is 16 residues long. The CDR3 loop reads CASSQGTGTYTGELFF. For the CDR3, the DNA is TGTGCCAGCAGCCAAGGGACAGGGACATACACCGGGGAGCTGTTTTTT.

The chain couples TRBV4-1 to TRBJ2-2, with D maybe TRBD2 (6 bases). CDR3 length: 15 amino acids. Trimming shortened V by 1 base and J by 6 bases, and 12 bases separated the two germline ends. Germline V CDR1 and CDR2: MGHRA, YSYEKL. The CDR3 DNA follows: TGCGCCAGCAGCCAAGTGACTAGTCGGTCCGGGGAGCTGTTTTTT. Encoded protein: CASSQVTSRSGELFF.